These T cell receptor beta chains were read from a single sample in a study of shared clonotypes between healthy human individuals. Libraries were prepared by immunoSEQ multiplex PCR; TCRdb keeps only in-frame clonotypes and omits some of them. The sample includes 550,000 to 850,000 clones, roughly two thirds of them seen just once. Source material: memory CD4+ T cells sorted from blood. These receptors all come from a woman aged 30 to 39 in good health. Each CDR3 is given with its conserved first and last residue. The order of the fields is clone size, V gene, D gene, J gene, CDR3 protein, CDR3 DNA. A D gene is named only where the DNA matches it firmly. A row's size may be missing; if present it is once, few, many or a size class.

clone_size: many; v_call: TRBV7-9; d_call: TRBD1; j_call: TRBJ1-1; cdr3_aa: CASGLTGALNTEAFF; cdr3_nt: TGTGCCAGCGGCCTGACAGGGGCCCTGAACACTGAAGCTTTCTTT
clone_size: .; v_call: TRBV2; d_call: .; j_call: TRBJ1-4; cdr3_aa: CASRADLSGEKLFF; cdr3_nt: TGTGCCAGCAGGGCAGATCTGTCAGGTGAAAAACTGTTTTTT
clone_size: few; v_call: TRBV7-9; d_call: TRBD2; j_call: TRBJ2-1; cdr3_aa: CASSLVAGGYNEQFF; cdr3_nt: TGTGCCAGCAGCTTAGTTGCGGGAGGGTACAATGAGCAGTTCTTC
clone_size: .; v_call: TRBV14; d_call: .; j_call: TRBJ1-1; cdr3_aa: CASSPSSGTRGTEAFF; cdr3_nt: TGTGCCAGCAGCCCATCCTCCGGGACCCGGGGGACTGAAGCTTTCTTT
clone_size: few; v_call: TRBV27; d_call: .; j_call: TRBJ1-2; cdr3_aa: CASSTAGGFGYTF; cdr3_nt: TGTGCCAGCAGTACAGCGGGGGGTTTTGGCTACACCTTC
clone_size: .; v_call: TRBV7-6; d_call: TRBD2; j_call: TRBJ2-7; cdr3_aa: CASSKAGAYEQYF; cdr3_nt: TGTGCCAGCAGCAAAGCGGGAGCCTACGAGCAGTACTTC
clone_size: few; v_call: TRBV18; d_call: .; j_call: TRBJ1-4; cdr3_aa: CASSPRSGRVEKLFF; cdr3_nt: TGTGCCAGCTCACCAAGAAGTGGGCGCGTTGAAAAACTGTTTTTT
clone_size: .; v_call: TRBV6-1; d_call: TRBD2; j_call: TRBJ2-1; cdr3_aa: CASSGIAGVGNEQFF; cdr3_nt: TGTGCCAGCAGTGGAATAGCGGGAGTTGGCAATGAGCAGTTCTTC
clone_size: .; v_call: TRBV7-3; d_call: TRBD2; j_call: TRBJ2-1; cdr3_aa: CASSSSGSNNEQFF; cdr3_nt: TGTGCCAGCAGCTCCAGCGGGAGCAACAATGAGCAGTTCTTC
clone_size: .; v_call: TRBV5-1; d_call: .; j_call: TRBJ1-1; cdr3_aa: CASKNTGNTEAFF; cdr3_nt: TGCGCCAGCAAGAATACAGGGAACACTGAAGCTTTCTTT
clone_size: once; v_call: TRBV5-1; d_call: TRBD2; j_call: TRBJ2-7; cdr3_aa: CASSDRTSATYEQYF; cdr3_nt: TGCGCCAGCAGCGACCGGACTAGTGCTACCTACGAGCAGTACTTC
clone_size: .; v_call: TRBV28; d_call: TRBD1; j_call: TRBJ1-5; cdr3_aa: CASSQGAVYQPQHF; cdr3_nt: TGTGCCAGCTCACAGGGGGCGGTGTATCAGCCCCAGCATTTT